This T cell receptor (beta chain) was identified during a study of patients and donors after allogeneic stem cell transplantation. The length of the CDR3 is 14 residues. V lost 3 bases and J 6 bases, leaving 17 bases between the germline ends. CDR1 and CDR2 (germline): SQVTM, ANQGSEA. TCRdb fed the RT-PCR reads into MiXCR, producing one record per CDR3 protein. The sample consists of hundreds of thousands of distinct CDR3 sequences, around 41% of them appearing once. The TCR sequence derives from a human donor who was either an allogeneic HSCT recipient or a stem cell or donor lymphocyte infusion donor (not recorded which). It is not recorded whose cells these are; they may come from a transplant donor. The sample taken for sequencing was blood, either unsorted or a sorted T cell fraction (not recorded which). The chain carries TRBV29-1 and TRBJ2-5, with D perhaps TRBD1 (6 bases). The CDR3 region is CSVDQDSHGKTQYF. CDR3 in DNA: TGCAGCGTTGATCAGGACAGCCACGGAAAGACCCAGTACTTC.